This T cell receptor beta chain stems from a study of cytomegalovirus exposure and HLA in healthy donors. Study-level findings and limits: TCR beta V- and J-gene trimming, according to a later analysis, was linked to a missense DCLRE1C variant.

Trimming removed 3 bases at V and 0 bases at J, with 12 bases between. The germline V gene has CDR1 SGHAT and CDR2 FQDESV (reference sequence). This CDR3 has 16 amino acids. Concerning this clone: Its antigen is not identified.

PCR used 60 Vbeta primers and 13 Jbeta primers. Data came from immunoSEQ multiplex PCR; TCRdb stores just in-frame clones and leaves some out. Of 110,000 or so clones in the sample, about three quarters were seen once. Sample: PBMCs. The clonotype comes from a woman aged 40-49 years in good health and CMV-seropositive. V usage is TRBV11-1 and J usage is TRBJ1-3; D may be TRBD1 (5 bases). CDR3 loop: CASSFTTELSGNTIYF. CDR3 bases: TGTGCCAGCAGCTTTACGACAGAACTCTCTGGAAACACCATATATTTT.